This T cell receptor (beta chain) was identified during a study of early T cells in non-severe SARS-CoV-2 infection (dated by TCRdb to about 2021). General notes on the study: Because TCR sequencing relied on bulk RNA taken from unsorted whole blood, pairing of alpha and beta chains was not possible.

The method was 5' RACE. Sequencing instrument: NextSeq 500. Unique molecular identifiers were attached to individual cDNA molecules in the TCR library protocol so that sequencing error and PCR bias could be corrected. Both TCR alpha and beta chains were sequenced, and tight co-correlation was observed between alpha and beta sequence abundances in each sample. The original pipeline was this. Decombinator V4 was used to annotate the V gene, J gene and CDR3 of the TCR sequences. TCRs were defined as expanded if a significant change between any two time points was detected under a Poisson model with p below 0.0001. Abundances of TCRs were expressed as counts per million after normalisation to the total number of TCRs sequenced in each sample. TRAV1-2 paired with TRAJ12, TRAJ20 or TRAJ33 defined MAIT TCRs, while TRAV10 paired with TRAJ18 defined iNKT TCRs. VDJdb, accessed 1 November 2021, was searched for CMV, EBV and SARS-CoV-2 annotated TCRs, excluding TCRs annotated for multiple antigens. TCRdb took the public reads, trimmed them with fastp at Q25, ran MiXCR for clone calling and kept in-frame beta chains. Each CDR3 protein appears once, grouped with its most common genes and DNA. What appears here as the V and J calls and clone size reflects TCRdb's work, not the paper's. This sample lists around 49,000 distinct CDR3 sequences; roughly 4% were detected once. Of the sample, roughly 6.4% is held by the ten largest clones.

Study-wide conclusions, independent of this receptor: Matching against VDJdb was skewed toward anti-spike CD8 responses, likely underestimated virus-specific expansions, and missed private and CD4 specificities.

Reading from cysteine to phenylalanine, the CDR3 counts 14 amino acids. The entry retains the CDR3 DNA only, 42 bases that are in frame from base 1. Clipping removes 6 bases from V and 6 bases from J, with 4 as the unmatched junction base count. The germline V gene (reference sequence) specifies MNHEY as CDR1 and SMNVEV as CDR2. The study was a case-control design nested within a healthcare worker cohort in London, UK, with weekly nasopharyngeal swab PCR tests and blood sampling. Healthcare workers were recruited between 23 and 31 March 2020, during the week of the UK lockdown, and were followed weekly for up to about 15 weeks. This clonotype occurred many times. The antigen it binds to is not known. Base qualities are missing; no much larger clone stands one base away.

Sequenced: whole blood. The receptor comes from an adult who was a healthcare worker with PCR-confirmed SARS-CoV-2 infection or an uninfected control (not recorded which). The sequence is built from TRBV27 and TRBJ2-1; 11 middle bases align to TRBD1. The DNA reads as follows: TGTGCCAGCAGATGGGACAGGGGGTCCAATGAGCAGTTCTTC. Its coded protein is CASRWDRGSNEQFF.